These 28 T cell receptor beta chains came from one sample sequenced in a study of technical replicates of blood from several donors. Some clones are missing from TCRdb's copy, which holds only in-frame ones; the method was immunoSEQ multiplex PCR. The sample includes 75,000 to 95,000 clones, 90% to 95% of them seen just once. What was sequenced was T cells isolated from PBMCs. The origin of the receptors is a human donor in good health.

This chain links TRBV9 with TRBJ2-7; 12 bases are shared with TRBD2. Germline V gene sequence: CDR1 SGDLS, CDR2 YYNGEE. The trim removed 0 bases at V and 3 bases at J, leaving 4 bases unmatched. CDR3 size: 16 residues. The CDR3 reads CASSVGLAGGIYEQYF. In DNA, the CDR3 is TGTGCCAGCAGCGTAGGGCTAGCGGGAGGGATCTACGAGCAGTACTTC. The whole variable domain, filled in from reference TRBV9 and TRBJ2-7, reads DSGVTQTPKHLITATGQRVTLRCSPRSGDLSVYWYQQSLDQGLQFLIQYYNGEERAKGNILERFSAQQFPDLHSELNLSSLELGDSALYFCASSVGLAGGIYEQYFGPGTRLTVT.

The V and J genes are TRBV6-5 and TRBJ2-3; 7 bases line up with TRBD1. Trimming cost V 4 bases and J 5 bases; bases outside gene matches: 9. Germline V CDR1 and CDR2: MNHEY, SVGAGI. The CDR3 is 15 amino acids. The CDR3 coding sequence is TGTGCCAGCAGTTTTAGACAGGGAAATGAAGATACGCAGTATTTT. Translating gives CASSFRQGNEDTQYF.

This chain joins TRBV2 and TRBJ1-4; D perhaps matches TRBD1 (5 bases). Germline CDR1 SNHLY, CDR2 FYNNEI. This CDR3 contains 12 residues. V gave up 6 bases and J gave up 7 bases, with 9 bases separating them. As DNA, the CDR3 is TGTGCCAGCAGGGGGCTCGGTGAAAAACTGTTTTTT. It translates to CASRGLGEKLFF.

The J gene is TRBJ2-5, the V gene TRBV7-3; the match to TRBD2 covers 8 bases. The V and J ends lost 2 bases and 5 bases, in that order; junction bases with no gene match: 1. From germline, CDR1 is SGHTA and CDR2 FQGTGA. The CDR3 has 13 residues. CDR3 nucleotides: TGTGCCAGCAGCTTAGCGGGAGGTGAGACCCAGTACTTC. Its translation is CASSLAGGETQYF.

The rearrangement links TRBV10-2 to TRBJ2-1; 10 nucleotides agree with TRBD2. Losses at the gene ends were 0 bases for V and 8 bases for J; bases not matched to a gene: 4. CDR1 and CDR2 (germline): WSHSY, SAAADI. The CDR3 covers 15 residues. The CDR3 region is CASSESRLAGDEQFF. CDR3 nucleotide sequence: TGCGCCAGCAGTGAGTCGAGGCTAGCGGGAGATGAGCAGTTCTTC.

A word on this clone: Other DNA sequences of this sample code for an identical CDR3. This chain links TRBV5-1 with TRBJ2-3; the D is unclear. CDR1 and CDR2 (germline): SGHRS, YFSETQ. CDR3 length: 15 amino acids. V was pared by 0 bases and J by 1 base, with 9 bases between. The CDR3 nucleotides are TGCGCCAGCAGCTTGGTAGGCGGCCGCACAGATACGCAGTATTTT. As protein: CASSLVGGRTDTQYF.

This chain links TRBV6-6 with TRBJ2-1; D is possibly TRBD1 (7 bases). Trimming cost V 2 bases and J 15 bases, with 14 bases left between them. CDR1 MNHNY and CDR2 SVGAGI come from the germline V gene (reference sequence). This CDR3 comprises 12 residues. CDR3 residues: CASSYIRGAPFF. Here the CDR3 DNA reads TGTGCCAGCAGTTACATCAGGGGGGCTCCGTTCTTC.

This chain connects TRBV7-8 to TRBJ1-1; no definite D call. Germline V gene lookup returns CDR1 SGHVS and CDR2 FQNEAQ. The length of the CDR3 is 13 residues. The ends were cut back, 3 bases at V and 0 bases at J, with 5 bases in the middle. CDR3 in DNA: TGTGCCAGCAGCTTCGCTATGAACACTGAAGCTTTCTTT. This sequence encodes CASSFAMNTEAFF.

The gene calls are TRBV27 and TRBJ2-3; 9 bases map to TRBD2. The V segment lost 0 bases and the J segment 2 bases; nucleotides outside the gene matches: 18. Germline V gene data show CDR1 as MNHEY and CDR2 as SMNVEV (reference sequence). The CDR3 is made up of 21 amino acids. The CDR3 loop is CASSLSYLRLAGTFATDTQYF. As DNA, the CDR3 is TGTGCCAGCAGTTTATCGTACCTTCGTCTAGCGGGAACCTTTGCCACAGATACGCAGTATTTT.

This clone appeared once. The chain carries TRBV6-6 and TRBJ2-1, with D perhaps TRBD1 (5 bases). Germline lookup yields CDR1 MNHNY and CDR2 SVGAGI (reference sequence). The CDR3 has 12 amino acids. V lost 7 bases to trimming and J lost 8 bases, with 12 bases between them. CDR3 sequence reads: CASTLGADEQFF. The DNA of the CDR3 is TGTGCCAGCACCCTAGGGGCCGATGAGCAGTTCTTC.

The chain joins TRBV7-9 to TRBJ2-1, with 7 bases matching TRBD2. V lost 4 bases to trimming and J lost 6 bases; unmatched junction nucleotides: 6. Germline assignment: CDR1 SEHNR and CDR2 FQNEAQ (reference sequence). The length of the CDR3 is 14 residues. The CDR3 is CASSSTSVANEQFF. In nucleotides, the CDR3 is TGTGCCAGCAGCTCTACTAGCGTAGCCAATGAGCAGTTCTTC.

The chain couples TRBV7-2 to TRBJ1-3, with 7 bases fitting TRBD1. Germline trimming cut 0 bases from V and 0 bases from J; bases unmatched to any gene: 5. Germline-derived CDR1 and CDR2 are SGHTA and FQGNSA. The CDR3 contains 17 residues. The CDR3 loop reads CASSLALTGDSGNTIYF. The CDR3 DNA sequence: TGTGCCAGCAGCTTAGCGTTAACAGGGGACTCTGGAAACACCATATATTTT.

The V gene is TRBV5-1, the J gene TRBJ1-2, with D tentatively TRBD1 (5 bases). This CDR3 has 14 amino acids. V was shortened by 0 bases and J by 4 bases, with 10 bases between the two germline ends. Germline assignment: CDR1 SGHRS and CDR2 YFSETQ. The CDR3 spells CASSLEGESYGYTF. The CDR3 DNA reads TGCGCCAGCAGCTTGGAAGGGGAAAGCTATGGCTACACCTTC. The full variable domain, completed using reference TRBV5-1 and TRBJ1-2, is KAGVTQTPRYLIKTRGQQVTLSCSPISGHRSVSWYQQTPGQGLQFLFEYFSETQRNKGNFPGRFSGRQFSNSRSEMNVSTLELGDSALYLCASSLEGESYGYTFGSGTRLTVV.

This clone was recorded only once. J is TRBJ1-2 and V is TRBV19; 9 bases align to TRBD1. CDR1 and CDR2 from the germline V gene are LNHDA and SQIVND (reference sequence). The CDR3 contains 14 residues. With V trimmed by 5 bases and J by 5 bases, 6 bases remained unmatched. CDR3 bases: TGTGCCAGTAGTCCGGGACAGGGAGGTTATGGCTACACCTTC. This translates into CASSPGQGGYGYTF.

This clone has just a few counts. V usage is TRBV6-4 and J usage is TRBJ2-4; D remains unclear. Between the trimmed V and J ends, which lost 9 bases and 3 bases, there was a span of 18 bases. Germline-derived CDR1 and CDR2 are MRHNA and SNTAGT. The CDR3 spans 15 residues. CDR3 in amino acids: CARNHTPTDKNIQYF. The CDR3 region has the DNA TGTGCCAGAAATCATACTCCCACCGACAAAAACATTCAGTACTTC.

The genes are TRBV5-6 and TRBJ2-1, with D unresolved. V was shortened by 0 bases and J by 0 bases, with 4 bases between the two germline ends. Per germline, CDR1 SGHDT and CDR2 YYEEEE. This CDR3 is 14 amino acids long. In DNA form, the CDR3 reads TGTGCCAGCAGCTTGGCTAGCTCCTACAATGAGCAGTTCTTC. Its protein is CASSLASSYNEQFF.

The CDR3 spells CASSIGQSNTEAFF. The CDR3 region has the DNA TGTGCCAGTAGTATAGGACAGTCGAACACTGAAGCTTTCTTT. The V and J genes are TRBV19 and TRBJ1-1, with a possible D match to TRBD1 (5 bases). CDR3 length: 14 residues. Per germline, CDR1 LNHDA and CDR2 SQIVND (reference sequence). The V end lost 1 base, the J end lost 1 base, and 7 bases lay between the germline ends.

This chain joins TRBV15 and TRBJ2-5; D unclear. Per the germline V gene, CDR1 is LNHNV and CDR2 is YYDKDF (reference sequence). Trimming pared 5 bases from V and 2 bases from J, leaving 15 bases between. CDR3 length: 15 residues. The CDR3 coding sequence is TGTGCCACCAGCGAGGCTGGGTGGATTCAAGAGACCCAGTACTTC. Translated, it gives CATSEAGWIQETQYF.

V is TRBV4-1 and J is TRBJ2-3, with D unclear. V lost 4 bases to trimming and J lost 4 bases, with 6 bases between them. Per germline, CDR1 MGHRA and CDR2 YSYEKL. This CDR3 region has 12 residues. The CDR3 DNA reads as TGCGCCAGCAGCCCCCTCGCAGATACGCAGTATTTT. Amino acid sequence: CASSPLADTQYF.

This clone came up once. This chain uses TRBV7-9 with TRBJ2-1; 14 bases line up with TRBD2. CDR1 is SEHNR, CDR2 FQNEAQ, per germline (reference sequence). The CDR3 runs 18 residues. The J segment lost 11 bases and the V segment lost 2 bases, leaving 14 bases of the junction unmatched. CDR3: CASSLNGRRLAGGSQQFF. The CDR3 coding sequence is TGTGCCAGCAGCTTAAACGGCCGGCGACTAGCGGGAGGGTCCCAGCAGTTCTTC.

The CDR3 nucleotides read TGTGCCAGCAGCGTAACGGTCACAGATACGCAGTATTTT. Translated, it gives CASSVTVTDTQYF. This chain joins TRBV9 and TRBJ2-3; D unclear. Per germline, CDR1 SGDLS and CDR2 YYNGEE. Trimming cost V 1 base and J 2 bases, with 5 bases left between them. There are 13 residues in the CDR3.

J is TRBJ2-7 and V is TRBV4-3; D is unclear. Germline V gives CDR1 LGHNA, CDR2 YSLEER. This CDR3 is built from 13 residues. V lost 0 bases and J 11 bases, leaving 14 bases between the germline ends. The CDR3 region is CASSQDLAVKKYF. For the CDR3, the DNA is TGCGCCAGCAGCCAAGATCTGGCAGTAAAGAAGTACTTC.

The gene calls are TRBV27 and TRBJ1-5, with TRBD1 matching over 8 bases. This CDR3 region has 15 residues. Germline CDR1 MNHEY, CDR2 SMNVEV (reference sequence). Losses at the gene ends were 5 bases for V and 4 bases for J; bases not matched to a gene: 7. The CDR3 nucleotides are TGTGCCAGCAGTCCAAGGACAGGGTATAATCAGCCCCAGCATTTT. This sequence encodes CASSPRTGYNQPQHF.

V and J are TRBV5-4 and TRBJ1-1; D remains ambiguous. V dropped 0 bases and J dropped 0 bases, with 9 bases sitting between them. The CDR3 is made up of 15 amino acids. Per germline, CDR1 SGHNT and CDR2 YYREEE (reference sequence). The CDR3 region has the DNA TGTGCCAGCAGCTTGGGGCATACAATGAACACTGAAGCTTTCTTT. This encodes CASSLGHTMNTEAFF.

The chain joins TRBV7-3 to TRBJ2-7, with 8 positions matching TRBD2. V dropped 6 bases and J dropped 4; count of bases not matched to a gene: 5. Germline V gene lookup returns CDR1 SGHTA and CDR2 FQGTGA. This CDR3 contains 13 residues. CDR3: CASSRTSGYEQYF. The CDR3 DNA sequence: TGTGCCAGCAGTCGTACTAGCGGATACGAGCAGTACTTC.

V is TRBV18 and J is TRBJ1-4; TRBD1 is a possible D gene (5 bases). Trimming left V 2 bases short and J 5 bases short, with 9 bases between. The CDR3 extends over 14 amino acids. Looked up from germline, CDR1 is KGHSH and CDR2 is LQKENI. The CDR3 DNA follows: TGTGCCAGCTCACCAACGGGGGGGAATGAAAAACTGTTTTTT. Its protein is CASSPTGGNEKLFF. Supplemented by reference TRBV18 and TRBJ1-4, the full variable domain reads NAGVMQNPRHLVRRRGQEARLRCSPMKGHSHVYWYRQLPEEGLKFMVYLQKENIIDESGMPKERFSAEFPKEGPSILRIQQVVRGDSAAYFCASSPTGGNEKLFFGSGTQLSVL.

The V gene is TRBV4-1, the J gene TRBJ2-1; the D gene is possibly TRBD2 (6 bases). This CDR3 has 15 residues. Per the germline V gene, CDR1 is MGHRA and CDR2 is YSYEKL. V was shortened by 4 bases and J by 5 bases, with 15 bases between the two germline ends. Here the CDR3 reads CASSPGSSADNEQFF. In DNA, the CDR3 is TGCGCCAGCAGCCCGGGATCTAGCGCAGACAATGAGCAGTTCTTC.

The chain is built from TRBV19 and TRBJ2-3; TRBD2 aligns across 10 bases. The CDR3 loop spans 20 amino acids. From germline, CDR1 is LNHDA and CDR2 SQIVND (reference sequence). With 3 bases clipped from V and 2 bases from J, the junction kept 17 bases outside the gene matches. CDR3 sequence reads: CASSMGLTHSGRLYTDTQYF. In nucleotides, the CDR3 is TGTGCCAGTAGTATGGGGTTAACTCATAGCGGGAGGCTATACACAGATACGCAGTATTTT. Complete variable domain (other parts from reference TRBV19 and TRBJ2-3): DGGITQSPKYLFRKEGQNVTLSCEQNLNHDAMYWYRQDPGQGLRLIYYSQIVNDFQKGDIAEGYSVSREKKESFPLTVTSAQKNPTAFYLCASSMGLTHSGRLYTDTQYFGPGTRLTVL.